Below are 24 T cell receptor beta chains sequenced from a single sample in a study of shared T cell receptors in the human thymus. Produced via immunoSEQ multiplex PCR; TCRdb's table is partial and in-frame only. Here the sample spans some 760,000 clones, around 85% being singletons. These data were also filed under a second study, of human thymus T cells.

Material for sequencing was thymocytes. The receptor set was obtained from a girl under three years old with a congenital heart defect.

The chain couples TRBV6-1 to TRBJ1-1; D is undetermined. The ends were cut back, 1 base at V and 1 base at J, with 10 bases in the middle. The CDR3 is 15 residues long. Germline V lookup: CDR1 MNHNS, CDR2 SASEGT. The CDR3 coding sequence is TGTGCCAGCAGTGAAGTGGAACAGACGAACACTGAAGCTTTCTTT. Translating gives CASSEVEQTNTEAFF.

The chain is built from TRBV28 and TRBJ2-7; D is perhaps TRBD1 (5 bases). CDR3 length: 16 residues. The V gene's germline CDR1 is MDHEN and CDR2 SYDVKM. Trimming left V 0 bases short and J 4 bases short, with 16 bases between. CDR3 sequence (DNA): TGTGCCAGCAGTTTATGGAAGACAGAATTACAATACGAGCAGTACTTC. Its protein is CASSLWKTELQYEQYF.

The V and J genes are TRBV18 and TRBJ2-7; 7 nucleotides match TRBD1. The CDR3 covers 20 residues. Germline values: CDR1 KGHSH, CDR2 LQKENI. After removal of 4 bases from V and 3 bases from J, the junction contained 24 bases not matched to a gene. CDR3 loop: CASSQRAWRWSSGQLYEQYF. For the CDR3, the DNA is TGTGCCAGCTCACAAAGAGCGTGGAGATGGAGTTCGGGACAGCTCTACGAGCAGTACTTC.

V usage is TRBV10-3 and J usage is TRBJ2-1; D gene ambiguous. V lost 6 bases, J lost 8 bases, and 11 bases lay in between. Germline CDR1 ENHRY, CDR2 SYGVKD. This CDR3 contains 12 residues. CDR3 amino acids: CAISGNRDEQFF. In DNA form, the CDR3 reads TGTGCCATCAGCGGTAACAGAGATGAGCAGTTCTTC.

The chain couples TRBV19 to TRBJ1-1; no clear D. The CDR3 covers 14 residues. CDR1 is LNHDA, CDR2 SQIVND, per germline (reference sequence). Trimming removed 4 bases at V and 5 bases at J, with 14 bases between. The CDR3 nucleotides are TGTGCCAGTAGTAGGTCTACTAGGAATACTGAAGCTTTCTTT. The encoded protein is CASSRSTRNTEAFF.

Concerning this clone: The sample carries other DNA sequences with the same CDR3. This chain uses TRBV27 with TRBJ1-6; D remains ambiguous. Germline V gene data show CDR1 as MNHEY and CDR2 as SMNVEV (reference sequence). Deletions cut 3 bases from V and 6 bases from J, with 9 bases between. This CDR3 comprises 14 residues. CDR3 bases: TGTGCCAGCAGTTTGGGGAGAGTTAATTCACCCCTCCACTTT. This translates into CASSLGRVNSPLHF.

This chain links TRBV27 with TRBJ2-1, with D possibly TRBD1 on 6 matching bases. Germline V CDR1 and CDR2: MNHEY, SMNVEV (reference sequence). Trimming stripped 6 bases from V and 4 bases from J, with 22 bases between. The CDR3 is made up of 17 amino acids. This CDR3 is CASRWARGSTDYNEQFF. DNA for the CDR3: TGTGCCAGCAGATGGGCCAGGGGTTCAACAGATTACAATGAGCAGTTCTTC.

This clone has only one observation. V is TRBV9 and J is TRBJ2-5; TRBD1 agrees at 8 bases. In germline, CDR1 is SGDLS, CDR2 YYNGEE. V shed 4 bases and J 5 bases; nucleotides not matched to a gene: 10. The CDR3 sequence is 15 residues long. The CDR3 bases are TGTGCCAGCAGCCGGCGACAGGGGATCGGTGAGACCCAGTACTTC. Translation: CASSRRQGIGETQYF. Drawing the rest from reference TRBV9 and TRBJ2-5, the complete variable domain is DSGVTQTPKHLITATGQRVTLRCSPRSGDLSVYWYQQSLDQGLQFLIQYYNGEERAKGNILERFSAQQFPDLHSELNLSSLELGDSALYFCASSRRQGIGETQYFGPGTRLLVL.

The chain combines TRBV7-2 with TRBJ2-1, with TRBD1 matching over 7 bases. Germline V gene data show CDR1 as SGHTA and CDR2 as FQGNSA. The CDR3 extends over 17 amino acids. V was pared by 5 bases and J by 5 bases, with 15 bases of the junction left unmatched. The CDR3 nucleotides read TGTGCCAGCAGCCAAAACAGTAAAGGACAGGCGAACAATGAGCAGTTCTTC. This gives the protein CASSQNSKGQANNEQFF. Filled out from reference TRBV7-2 and TRBJ2-1, the complete variable domain reads GAGVSQSPSNKVTEKGKDVELRCDPISGHTALYWYRQSLGQGLEFLIYFQGNSAPDKSGLPSDRFSAERTGGSVSTLTIQRTQQEDSAVYLCASSQNSKGQANNEQFFGPGTRLTVL.

V is TRBV4-3 and J is TRBJ1-1; the D gene is possibly TRBD1 (6 bases). Trimming cost V 2 bases and J 2 bases, with 24 bases left between them. Germline values: CDR1 LGHNA, CDR2 YSLEER. The CDR3 is 19 amino acids. The CDR3 region is CASSQNPHAEGQINTEAFF. CDR3 in DNA: TGCGCCAGCAGCCAAAACCCACACGCCGAAGGACAGATAAACACTGAAGCTTTCTTT.

CDR3 bases: TGTGCCAGCAGCTTGGCGTTCGGGAACTATGGCTACACCTTC. It specifies CASSLAFGNYGYTF. The rearrangement joins TRBV13 to TRBJ1-2; D not resolved. The CDR3 has 14 residues. The V end lost 3 bases, the J end lost 2 bases, and 10 bases lay between the germline ends. In germline, CDR1 is PRHDT, CDR2 FYEKMQ (reference sequence).

The chain couples TRBV7-2 to TRBJ2-1; tentatively, D is TRBD2 (5 bases). The CDR3 has 16 residues. Looked up from germline, CDR1 is SGHTA and CDR2 is FQGNSA. The germline V and J ends were trimmed by 5 bases and 2 bases, with 16 bases remaining between them. DNA for the CDR3: TGTGCCAGCAGCCGCTTTCCGGGGAAACCCTACAATGAGCAGTTCTTC. This sequence encodes CASSRFPGKPYNEQFF. The variable domain in full, with the rest retrieved from reference TRBV7-2 and TRBJ2-1, is GAGVSQSPSNKVTEKGKDVELRCDPISGHTALYWYRQSLGQGLEFLIYFQGNSAPDKSGLPSDRFSAERTGGSVSTLTIQRTQQEDSAVYLCASSRFPGKPYNEQFFGPGTRLTVL.

Only one count was recorded for this clone. The genes are TRBV27 and TRBJ2-7; D is unclear. Germline V lookup: CDR1 MNHEY, CDR2 SMNVEV (reference sequence). This CDR3 spans 14 amino acids. V was trimmed by 1 base and J by 0 bases, leaving 7 bases between them. The CDR3: CASSLYPFSYEQYF. DNA for the CDR3: TGTGCCAGCAGTTTATATCCCTTCTCCTACGAGCAGTACTTC.

The genes are TRBV5-1 and TRBJ1-3, with a tentative D call TRBD1 (6 bases). Germline-derived CDR1 and CDR2 are SGHRS and YFSETQ. The CDR3 is 16 amino acids. V gave up 0 bases and J gave up 3 bases, with 13 bases separating them. The CDR3 here is CASSLAEGDNGNTIYF. In DNA form, the CDR3 reads TGCGCCAGCAGCTTGGCAGAAGGGGACAATGGAAACACCATATATTTT.

This clone was observed a few times. The chain couples TRBV5-4 to TRBJ1-2, with 9 bases lining up with TRBD1. Trimming cost V 4 bases and J 8 bases; bases outside gene matches: 9. CDR3 length: 14 residues. Germline CDR1 and CDR2: SGHNT and YYREEE (reference sequence). This chain's CDR3 is CASSPGQGWEGYTF. The CDR3 DNA reads TGTGCCAGCAGCCCAGGACAGGGGTGGGAAGGCTACACCTTC.

This clone was detected a few times. In DNA form, the CDR3 reads TGTGCCAGCAGCATACCCCCCCGGGGAGGTACTGAAGCTTTCTTT. This codes for CASSIPPRGGTEAFF. V is TRBV11-2 and J is TRBJ1-1; D unclear. Germline lookup yields CDR1 SGHAT and CDR2 FQNNGV. Between the trimmed V and J ends, which lost 5 bases and 5 bases, there was a span of 18 bases. This CDR3 contains 15 residues.

The genes are TRBV25-1 and TRBJ2-7; 10 bases match TRBD1. V was clipped by 3 bases and J by 5 bases; unmatched bases: 10. The CDR3 is 16 residues long. CDR1 is MGHDK and CDR2 is SYGVNS in the germline V gene. The CDR3 DNA follows: TGTGCCAGCAGTGACCTGCCGGGACAGGGGTCCGACGAGCAGTACTTC. Translating it yields CASSDLPGQGSDEQYF.

This clone was recorded a few times. The genes are TRBV4-1 and TRBJ1-5; possible D gene TRBD1, 6 bases. V was clipped by 1 base and J by 0 bases, with 25 bases between them. The CDR3 covers 21 residues. Per the germline V gene, CDR1 is MGHRA and CDR2 is YSYEKL. The CDR3 DNA reads as TGCGCCAGCAGCCAAGTCCCCTCAGGGGCAACGAAATATTATAGCAATCAGCCCCAGCATTTT. It specifies CASSQVPSGATKYYSNQPQHF.

The chain joins TRBV7-6 to TRBJ1-5, with D possibly matching TRBD1 (6 bases). Trimming removed 5 bases from V and 9 bases from J, with 26 bases in between. This CDR3 comprises 17 residues. CDR1 and CDR2 (germline): SGHVS, FNYEAQ. The CDR3 DNA follows: TGTGCCAGCAGCCCTAGCCCGGGACAACTAGGAACGAGGCCCCAGCATTTT. This gives the protein CASSPSPGQLGTRPQHF.

The CDR3 region is CASSQDVMRIYEQYF. The CDR3 DNA is TGTGCCAGCAGCCAAGATGTTATGAGAATCTACGAGCAGTACTTC. The chain couples TRBV4-2 to TRBJ2-7; D remains ambiguous. Germline V CDR1 and CDR2: LGHNA, YNFKEQ. CDR3 size: 15 residues. Trimming took off 0 bases at V and 3 bases at J, with 12 bases between the two ends.

This rearrangement joins TRBV10-3 to TRBJ2-7; 8 bases agree with TRBD1. V shed 9 bases and J 2 bases; nucleotides not matched to a gene: 15. Germline CDR1 and CDR2: ENHRY and SYGVKD. The CDR3 loop spans 16 amino acids. The CDR3 reads CAMGRKEGQEPYEQYF. DNA for the CDR3: TGTGCCATGGGCCGGAAAGAGGGACAGGAGCCCTACGAGCAGTACTTC.

This clone was detected a few times. The CDR3 protein is CASSLAAGSGHEQYF. The CDR3, as DNA: TGTGCCAGCAGCTTGGCGGCAGGATCTGGCCACGAGCAGTACTTC. The chain uses TRBV5-6 and TRBJ2-7, with D unclear. Per germline, CDR1 SGHDT and CDR2 YYEEEE. Trimming pared 0 bases from V and 5 bases from J, leaving 15 bases between. There are 15 residues in the CDR3. Full variable domain (outside the CDR3, taken from reference TRBV5-6 and TRBJ2-7): DAGVTQSPTHLIKTRGQQVTLRCSPKSGHDTVSWYQQALGQGPQFIFQYYEEEERQRGNFPDRFSGHQFPNYSSELNVNALLLGDSALYLCASSLAAGSGHEQYFGPGTRLTVT.

V is TRBV7-3 and J is TRBJ2-3; 13 bases agree with TRBD2. V lost 5 bases to trimming and J lost 2 bases; unmatched junction nucleotides: 19. From germline, CDR1 is SGHTA and CDR2 FQGTGA. The CDR3 covers 21 residues. CDR3 loop: CASSDSRTSGGSTPPTDTQYF. The CDR3, as DNA: TGTGCCAGCAGCGATTCTCGGACTAGCGGGGGCTCAACCCCCCCCACAGATACGCAGTATTTT.

There are a few counts of this clone. The chain employs TRBV30 and TRBJ1-2; D is unresolved. CDR3 length: 13 residues. The V end lost 4 bases, the J end lost 5 bases, and 14 bases lay between the germline ends. CDR1 GTSNPN and CDR2 SVGIG come from the germline V gene (reference sequence). The DNA of the CDR3 is TGTGCCTGGAACACGGTGGGAGGGTATGGCTACACCTTC. Its protein is CAWNTVGGYGYTF.